Listed below are T cell receptor beta chains from one sample, sequenced in a study of T-cell memory formation after mild COVID-19. TCRdb re-called the 5' RACE reads through MiXCR, storing one row per CDR3 protein. Among 350,000 to 500,000 distinct CDR3 sequences listed, about 20% were seen once. The sequenced sample was PBMCs or a T cell subset sorted from them (not recorded which). These receptors originate from a young man who had mild COVID-19 (a few samples of this study predate the infection). Cell type and time point are not known. CDR3s include the opening cysteine and the closing phenylalanine or tryptophan. Each record gives: clone size, V gene, J gene, CDR3 length, CDR3 protein. Expanded clones are given a class, and other clones once, few, many or no size at all.

clone size: few
V gene: TRBV24-1
J gene: TRBJ2-1
CDR3 length: 16
CDR3 protein: CATSDHTSGGGNEQFF

clone size: few
V gene: TRBV6-6
J gene: TRBJ1-1
CDR3 length: 13
CDR3 protein: CASERVSGTEAFF

clone size: -
V gene: TRBV5-5
J gene: TRBJ1-1
CDR3 length: 13
CDR3 protein: CASSAGTDTEAFF

clone size: -
V gene: TRBV30
J gene: TRBJ2-7
CDR3 length: 15
CDR3 protein: CAWSVPPPGFHEQYF

clone size: -
V gene: TRBV2
J gene: TRBJ2-5
CDR3 length: 14
CDR3 protein: CASSLQGRGKTQYF

clone size: many
V gene: TRBV7-9
J gene: TRBJ1-1
CDR3 length: 16
CDR3 protein: CASSLFRDTFNTEAFF

clone size: many
V gene: TRBV7-2
J gene: TRBJ1-2
CDR3 length: 13
CDR3 protein: CASSLEATYGYTF

clone size: few
V gene: TRBV7-3
J gene: TRBJ2-1
CDR3 length: 15
CDR3 protein: CASSVDRGHGNEQFF

clone size: few
V gene: TRBV12-3/TRBV12-4
J gene: TRBJ1-3
CDR3 length: 16
CDR3 protein: CASSLGTGATGNTIYF

clone size: -
V gene: TRBV7-6
J gene: TRBJ2-7
CDR3 length: 13
CDR3 protein: CASSKGQNYEQYF

clone size: -
V gene: TRBV29-1
J gene: TRBJ2-7
CDR3 length: 12
CDR3 protein: CSVERGSYEQYF

clone size: few
V gene: TRBV28
J gene: TRBJ1-1
CDR3 length: 16
CDR3 protein: CASSLSLGRLNTEAFF

clone size: few
V gene: TRBV6-5
J gene: TRBJ1-6
CDR3 length: 12
CDR3 protein: CASSTTHSPLHF

clone size: -
V gene: TRBV5-1
J gene: TRBJ2-2
CDR3 length: 15
CDR3 protein: CASSRGLANTGELFF

clone size: -
V gene: TRBV4-3
J gene: TRBJ1-1
CDR3 length: 15
CDR3 protein: CASSQDWRANTEAFF

clone size: many
V gene: TRBV7-8
J gene: TRBJ2-2
CDR3 length: 13
CDR3 protein: CASRNTNTGELFF